Listed below are T cell receptor beta chains from one sample, sequenced in a study of graft-versus-host responses after intestinal transplantation. Generated by immunoSEQ multiplex PCR, the TCRdb table keeps only in-frame clones and is missing some. This sample has over 100,000 clones, with 85% to 95% found just once. Antigen specificity for these receptors is unknown. The sequenced sample was unstimulated CD8+ T cells sorted from spleen or lymph node cells, obtained before transplant. The receptors here all came from a human donor who was the organ donor for an intestinal transplant. Both conserved end residues are part of each CDR3. Fields, in order: D gene, clone size, J gene, V gene, CDR3 protein, CDR3 DNA. D genes are given only for firm matches. Clone size is not always given. Where it is, it says once, few, many or a class for expanded clones.

d_gene: TRBD2
abundance: .
j_gene: TRBJ2-1
v_gene: TRBV5-5
CDR3aa: CASSLVLAGTYNEQFF
CDR3nt: TGTGCCAGCAGCTTGGTACTAGCGGGCACCTACAATGAGCAGTTCTTC

d_gene: .
abundance: .
j_gene: TRBJ1-4
v_gene: TRBV30
CDR3aa: CAWSAGGGLFF
CDR3nt: TGTGCCTGGAGTGCTGGAGGTGGGCTGTTTTTT

d_gene: .
abundance: .
j_gene: TRBJ2-3
v_gene: TRBV6-5
CDR3aa: CASSFGPYTDTQYF
CDR3nt: TGTGCCAGCAGTTTCGGGCCGTACACAGATACGCAGTATTTT

d_gene: TRBD2
abundance: once
j_gene: TRBJ2-1
v_gene: TRBV7-6
CDR3aa: CASSGATSGRAVAAYNEQFF
CDR3nt: TGTGCCAGCAGCGGGGCGACTAGCGGGAGGGCGGTTGCGGCCTACAATGAGCAGTTCTTC

d_gene: TRBD2
abundance: .
j_gene: TRBJ2-7
v_gene: TRBV28
CDR3aa: CASSHIGSSGIEENPYEQYF
CDR3nt: TGTGCCAGCAGTCACATTGGGTCTAGCGGCATCGAGGAGAATCCCTACGAGCAGTACTTC

d_gene: TRBD1
abundance: .
j_gene: TRBJ1-3
v_gene: TRBV7-9
CDR3aa: CASSPTVTGVVSGNTIYF
CDR3nt: TGTGCCAGCAGCCCCACGGTTACAGGGGTTGTGTCTGGAAACACCATATATTTT

d_gene: TRBD1
abundance: .
j_gene: TRBJ2-7
v_gene: TRBV4-1
CDR3aa: CASSQTGTGAYEQYF
CDR3nt: TGCGCCAGCAGCCAAACCGGGACAGGGGCCTACGAGCAGTACTTC

d_gene: .
abundance: few
j_gene: TRBJ2-3
v_gene: TRBV27
CDR3aa: CASSLQGGWGQYF
CDR3nt: TGTGCCAGCAGTCTCCAGGGGGGGTGGGGGCAGTATTTT

d_gene: TRBD1
abundance: .
j_gene: TRBJ2-5
v_gene: TRBV23-1
CDR3aa: CASQGQSETQYF
CDR3nt: TGCGCCAGCCAGGGACAGAGCGAGACCCAGTACTTC

d_gene: TRBD1
abundance: .
j_gene: TRBJ1-1
v_gene: TRBV13
CDR3aa: CASSSKAPGQGDTEAFF
CDR3nt: TGTGCCAGCAGCTCAAAAGCGCCGGGACAGGGGGACACTGAAGCTTTCTTT